The sequence of this T cell receptor (beta chain) was determined in a study of cytotoxic CD8 clonotypes in ibrutinib-treated CLL (dated by TCRdb to about 2021). For context, the study as a whole: In this cohort, 15 or so patients were treatment-naive and 11 to 12 were relapsed/refractory, while approximately 18 had unmutated IGHV. Responses were partial in approximately 24 patients and complete in 2; after median around 72 months follow-up, some 15 stayed in remission and some twelve progressed. Every remission and progressive disease sample was obtained while ibrutinib was still being received by the patients. Samples averaged about 260,000 productive templates and tens of thousands of productive rearrangements. Cryopreserved peripheral blood mononuclear cells were obtained before treatment, at response, and at either sustained remission or disease progression. Response samples were obtained after a median of roughly eleven months of treatment, with a range of roughly 6 to 40 months. Longitudinal samples were obtainable from about 30% of the roughly 90 participants in the trial. The investigation overall reported the following: Clonality rose at ibrutinib response, remained stable during sustained remission, and dropped back toward baseline at progression. Baseline clonality exceeded that of age-matched healthy donors and correlated strongly with circulating CD8+ T-cell counts. Public clonotypes were rare and either contracted or stayed stable during treatment, and the rise in clonality at ibrutinib response reflected the expansion of private clonotypes. Sampling times were not matched between patients in sustained remission and patients whose disease was progressing, and lymph node repertoires were not examined.

Points on this clone: Its target antigen remains unknown. Qualities for individual bases were not recorded, and no much larger clone is one base off.

The CDR3 spans 14 residues, from the cysteine through the phenylalanine. Only CDR3 DNA is held: 42 bases, read in frame from base 1. The germline ends are 10 bases apart after V is trimmed by 1 base and J by 4 bases. CDR1 and CDR2, looked up from the germline V gene, are SNHLY and FYNNEI. The time point label corresponds to: about 11 months on ibrutinib. For TCR beta library preparation, about 2.2 micrograms of genomic DNA were extracted from the cryopreserved PBMCs. High-throughput TCR beta sequencing was performed on longitudinal blood samples from CLL patients receiving ibrutinib monotherapy. Patients were enrolled in a phase 2 open-label single-center ibrutinib monotherapy trial. Each clonotype received, on average, roughly 9.6x coverage in deep resolution sequencing performed on a MiSeq, where the target depth lay between 1 in 1 million and 1 in 200,000 T cells. The immunoSEQ hsTCRB Kit was used to generate the TCR beta libraries. In the original analysis: ImmunoSEQ Data Assistant and ImmunoSEQ Analyzer were used for data analysis, and V, D and J genes were assigned according to IMGT definitions. Clonality was computed as one minus normalized Shannon entropy of productive rearrangement frequencies, ranging from 0 to 1. Public clonotype analysis was restricted to overrepresented clonotypes comprising at least 0.05% of each patient's repertoire. Repertoires from more than ten age-matched healthy donors in immuneACCESS were used as clonality controls. TCRdb holds this immuneACCESS table with in-frame rearrangements only. Some clones are missing; in checked studies, unresolved V genes explain under half, and the rest has no known cause. That table is the source of V, J and clone size, and D and trimming were worked out from the DNA. Across this sample there are approximately 140,000 clones, with roughly 90% seen only once. Clones ranked in the top ten supply 10% to 14% of the sample.

Sequences were derived from PBMCs, sampled after 12 months of ibrutinib treatment. The source of this sequence is a human donor with chronic lymphocytic leukemia. The chain is assembled from TRBV2 and TRBJ1-1; the D gene is perhaps TRBD1, from 5 matching bases. CDR3 loop: CASSEGGLGTEAFF. The nucleotide sequence is given as TGTGCCAGCAGTGAAGGGGGGTTGGGCACTGAAGCTTTCTTT.